This T cell receptor beta chain is from a study of blood T cell repertoires in COVID-19. TCRdb's copy holds only in-frame clones and misses some; the assay was immunoSEQ multiplex PCR. The table lists about 140,000 clones, 84% of them singletons. Those enrolled, adults aged roughly 18 to 89 years, came from roughly 23 US areas. The CDR3 runs to 16 residues. V shed 5 bases, J shed 7 bases, and the junction held 11 bases outside the gene matches. The germline gives CDR1 MNHEY, CDR2 SMNVEV (reference sequence). Material for sequencing was PBMCs or T cells enriched from blood (not recorded which). The rearrangement links TRBV27 to TRBJ2-1; TRBD2 aligns across 10 bases. This sequence was found in a woman between 50 and 59 years old with acute COVID-19. The CDR3 DNA sequence: TGTGCCAGCAGTCCTCGGGCTAGCGGGGGCCTAAATGAGCAGTTCTTC. Its translation: CASSPRASGGLNEQFF.